These 26 T cell receptor beta chains came from one sample sequenced in a study of technical replicates of blood from several donors. Clones were read by immunoSEQ multiplex PCR, and TCRdb kept only the in-frame ones, dropping some. The sample contains about 72,000 clones, 95% to 96% of which appear only once. The sequencing input was T cells isolated from PBMCs. These receptors were taken from a human donor in good health.

The DNA for the CDR3 is TGTGCCAGTAGTATACCCAACAGGGACAGTAAGCAGTACTTC. Translated, it gives CASSIPNRDSKQYF. The chain carries TRBV19 and TRBJ2-7; 7 nucleotides align to TRBD1. Germline V gene data show CDR1 as LNHDA and CDR2 as SQIVND (reference sequence). The CDR3 loop spans 14 amino acids. J was trimmed by 8 bases and V by 2 bases; bases with no gene match: 9.

The chain recombines TRBV7-9 with TRBJ1-2; TRBD1 is a possible D gene (5 bases). CDR1 is SEHNR and CDR2 is FQNEAQ in the germline V gene (reference sequence). Trimming stripped 5 bases from V and 7 bases from J, with 17 bases between. This CDR3 has 14 amino acids. For the CDR3, the DNA is TGTGCCAGCAGCCTAGGCGGGGGTAGTCTTGGCTACACCTTC. This gives the protein CASSLGGGSLGYTF.

A single count supports this clone. This chain uses TRBV5-4 with TRBJ2-1; 7 nucleotides match TRBD2. The CDR3 is 16 residues long. The J segment lost 2 bases and the V segment lost 0 bases, leaving 5 bases of the junction unmatched. CDR1 is SGHNT, CDR2 YYREEE, per germline (reference sequence). The CDR3 spells CASSLGPGGPYNEQFF. The CDR3 bases are TGTGCCAGCAGCTTGGGTCCGGGGGGTCCCTACAATGAGCAGTTCTTC.

The chain employs TRBV19 and TRBJ2-7; TRBD1 matches at 9 bases. This CDR3 has 16 amino acids. Germline V gene lookup returns CDR1 LNHDA and CDR2 SQIVND (reference sequence). J was trimmed by 3 bases and V by 3 bases; bases with no gene match: 9. As DNA, the CDR3 is TGTGCCAGTAGTATTGGGGCCGGGACAGGGCTCTACGAGCAGTACTTC. It specifies CASSIGAGTGLYEQYF.

This chain joins TRBV27 and TRBJ1-2; 9 bases match TRBD1. With 10 bases clipped from V and 2 bases from J, the junction kept 8 bases outside the gene matches. The length of the CDR3 is 14 residues. Germline V gene data show CDR1 as MNHEY and CDR2 as SMNVEV (reference sequence). CDR3 residues: CATGQGRSNYGYTF. In DNA form, the CDR3 reads TGTGCCACGGGACAGGGTAGATCCAACTATGGCTACACCTTC.

This sequence joins TRBV5-4 and TRBJ2-3; 14 bases fit TRBD2. The V segment lost 4 bases and the J segment 5 bases; nucleotides outside the gene matches: 3. CDR1 and CDR2 (germline): SGHNT, YYREEE (reference sequence). The CDR3 runs to 15 residues. CDR3 amino acids: CASSLGLAGGDTQYF. The CDR3 DNA is TGTGCCAGCAGCCTCGGACTAGCGGGGGGAGATACGCAGTATTTT.

The chain combines TRBV29-1 with TRBJ2-7; 7 bases match TRBD2. Germline V gene sequence: CDR1 SQVTM, CDR2 ANQGSEA. V dropped 6 bases and J dropped 0; count of bases not matched to a gene: 5. The CDR3 loop spans 13 amino acids. CDR3 region: CSVERESSYEQYF. Written as DNA, the CDR3 is TGCAGCGTCGAGCGGGAAAGCTCCTACGAGCAGTACTTC.

The rearrangement links TRBV6-1 to TRBJ1-1; the D is unclear. Trimming shortened V by 7 bases and J by 10 bases, and 25 bases separated the two germline ends. The CDR3 length is 15 residues. Germline CDR1 and CDR2: MNHNS and SASEGT. The CDR3 reads CASTERWQDSVGAFF. Here the CDR3 DNA reads TGTGCCAGCACCGAGAGGTGGCAGGACTCCGTTGGAGCTTTCTTT.

The chain carries TRBV11-1 and TRBJ2-2; weak D call: TRBD2 (6 bases). Trimming took off 1 base at V and 5 bases at J, with 14 bases between the two ends. This CDR3 is 16 amino acids long. Germline CDR1 is SGHAT and CDR2 is FQDESV (reference sequence). The CDR3 reads CASSLVRAGRTGELFF. The CDR3 DNA is TGTGCCAGCAGCTTAGTTCGGGCCGGGAGAACCGGGGAGCTGTTTTTT. Based on the CDR3 plus reference TRBV11-1 and TRBJ2-2, the full variable domain is EAEVAQSPRYKITEKSQAVAFWCDPISGHATLYWYRQILGQGPELLVQFQDESVVDDSQLPKDRFSAERLKGVDSTLKIQPAELGDSAMYLCASSLVRAGRTGELFFGEGSRLTVL.

This clone was observed once. The chain is built from TRBV27 and TRBJ2-7; D is perhaps TRBD1 (5 bases). V was trimmed by 8 bases and J by 2 bases, leaving 16 bases between them. CDR1 and CDR2 from the germline V gene are MNHEY and SMNVEV (reference sequence). This CDR3 is 14 amino acids long. CDR3 DNA: TGTGCCAGCGCGGAAGGGGTCGGCCCCTACGAGCAGTACTTC. It is translated as CASAEGVGPYEQYF.

This chain connects TRBV28 to TRBJ1-2; D perhaps matches TRBD1 (5 bases). Trimming removed 11 bases from V and 4 bases from J, with 23 bases in between. Germline CDR1 and CDR2: MDHEN and SYDVKM. This CDR3 comprises 15 residues. CDR3 nucleotides: TGTGCCTCGAAGGGTGGCAGGGCTCGAACCTATGGCTACACCTTC. Protein: CASKGGRARTYGYTF.

The J gene is TRBJ2-1, the V gene TRBV5-5, with D possibly being TRBD1 (5 bases). The CDR3 sequence is 16 residues long. Germline CDR1 reads SGHKS; CDR2 reads YYEKEE (reference sequence). V was trimmed by 0 bases and J by 1 base, leaving 11 bases between them. CDR3 protein: CASSLVSGWSYNEQFF. The CDR3, as DNA: TGTGCCAGCAGCTTGGTGTCAGGGTGGTCCTACAATGAGCAGTTCTTC. Variable domain in full (rest from reference TRBV5-5 and TRBJ2-1): DAGVTQSPTHLIKTRGQQVTLRCSPISGHKSVSWYQQVLGQGPQFIFQYYEKEERGRGNFPDRFSARQFPNYSSELNVNALLLGDSALYLCASSLVSGWSYNEQFFGPGTRLTVL.

The V gene is TRBV29-1, the J gene TRBJ2-2, with a tentative D call TRBD1 (5 bases). There are 12 residues in the CDR3. V dropped 6 bases and J dropped 4 bases, with 9 bases sitting between them. The germline gives CDR1 SQVTM, CDR2 ANQGSEA. The CDR3 spells CSVYQGTGELFF. The DNA of the CDR3 is TGCAGCGTCTATCAGGGCACCGGGGAGCTGTTTTTT.

The V and J genes are TRBV10-2 and TRBJ2-7; the match to TRBD1 covers 9 bases. The CDR3 has 15 residues. The V gene end was trimmed by 8 bases and the J gene end by 3 bases; junction bases not matched to a gene: 11. Germline V CDR1 and CDR2: WSHSY, SAAADI. In DNA, the CDR3 is TGCGCCAGCTGTCCCGGGACAGGGAAACTCTACGAGCAGTACTTC. Amino acid sequence: CASCPGTGKLYEQYF.

J is TRBJ2-1 and V is TRBV7-9; 12 bases map to TRBD2. Germline CDR1 is SEHNR and CDR2 is FQNEAQ (reference sequence). The CDR3 totals 16 residues. The J segment lost 7 bases and the V segment lost 5 bases, leaving 9 bases of the junction unmatched. Here the CDR3 DNA reads TGTGCCAGCAGCACATCTCTAGCGGGGGGGCGGAATGAGCAGTTCTTC. It specifies CASSTSLAGGRNEQFF. The full variable domain, rest sourced from reference TRBV7-9 and TRBJ2-1, is DTGVSQNPRHKITKRGQNVTFRCDPISEHNRLYWYRQTLGQGPEFLTYFQNEAQLEKSRLLSDRFSAERPKGSFSTLEIQRTEQGDSAMYLCASSTSLAGGRNEQFFGPGTRLTVL.

CDR3 in amino acids: CASTPGVNTEAFF. The CDR3 nucleotides read TGCGCCAGCACCCCGGGGGTGAACACTGAAGCTTTCTTT. This rearrangement joins TRBV5-1 to TRBJ1-1, with D perhaps TRBD1 (5 bases). Germline V CDR1 and CDR2: SGHRS, YFSETQ. The CDR3 has 13 residues. V was cut by 6 bases and J by 0 bases, with 9 bases left in between. The whole variable domain, filled in from reference TRBV5-1 and TRBJ1-1, reads KAGVTQTPRYLIKTRGQQVTLSCSPISGHRSVSWYQQTPGQGLQFLFEYFSETQRNKGNFPGRFSGRQFSNSRSEMNVSTLELGDSALYLCASTPGVNTEAFFGQGTRLTVV.

The chain uses TRBV6-4 and TRBJ1-1; D is undetermined. Germline assignment: CDR1 MRHNA and CDR2 SNTAGT. The CDR3 sequence is 13 residues long. The V and J ends lost 5 bases and 1 base respectively, with 8 bases between them. Here the CDR3 reads CASSIEQNTEAFF. CDR3 sequence (DNA): TGTGCCAGCAGTATCGAACAGAACACTGAAGCTTTCTTT.

This chain links TRBV11-1 with TRBJ1-3; 8 positions match TRBD1. Germline V lookup: CDR1 SGHAT, CDR2 FQDESV (reference sequence). The CDR3 runs to 19 residues. J gave up 2 bases and V 3 bases, and 15 bases lay outside the gene matches. Written as DNA, the CDR3 is TGTGCCAGCAGCTTCGGGTCTAACGACAGGGGAGGCACTGGAAACACCATATATTTT. This codes for CASSFGSNDRGGTGNTIYF.

V is TRBV6-1 and J is TRBJ2-2; the match to TRBD2 covers 8 bases. With V trimmed by 0 bases and J by 6 bases, 3 bases remained unmatched. CDR1 is MNHNS and CDR2 is SASEGT in the germline V gene. The CDR3 has 15 amino acids. CDR3 DNA: TGTGCCAGCAGTGAAGCGGGACTAGTACCCGGGGAGCTGTTTTTT. Residues: CASSEAGLVPGELFF.

The chain uses TRBV12-5 and TRBJ2-1; TRBD1 agrees at 10 bases. Germline CDR1 and CDR2: LGHNT and FRNRAP. The CDR3 loop spans 14 amino acids. Trimming took 5 bases from V and 8 from J; bases not matched to a gene: 6. The CDR3 reads CASGVPGQGHEQFF. CDR3 bases: TGTGCTAGTGGTGTCCCGGGACAGGGGCATGAGCAGTTCTTC.

This rearrangement joins TRBV13 to TRBJ2-2; D gene uncertain. Germline V CDR1 and CDR2: PRHDT, FYEKMQ (reference sequence). The V end lost 5 bases, the J end lost 6 bases, and 7 bases lay between the germline ends. The CDR3 has 12 amino acids. CDR3: CASSVLAGELFF. The CDR3 DNA reads as TGTGCCAGCAGCGTTCTCGCCGGGGAGCTGTTTTTT.

The chain links TRBV4-2 to TRBJ1-3, with 8 positions matching TRBD1. Germline trimming cut 0 bases from V and 3 bases from J; bases unmatched to any gene: 10. The V gene's germline CDR1 is LGHNA and CDR2 YNFKEQ. The CDR3 is 18 amino acids. CDR3 DNA: TGTGCCAGCAGCCAAGACCTCCCCGGACAGGGCCTTGGAAACACCATATATTTT. It is translated as CASSQDLPGQGLGNTIYF.

The genes are TRBV5-1 and TRBJ2-7; a possible D gene is TRBD1 (5 bases). The germline V gene has CDR1 SGHRS and CDR2 YFSETQ. V lost 1 base to trimming and J lost 1 base, with 15 bases between them. This CDR3 has 16 residues. The CDR3 coding sequence is TGCGCCAGCAGCTTGTCAGGGTTGCTATCGTCCTACGAGCAGTACTTC. Translating it yields CASSLSGLLSSYEQYF.

The chain recombines TRBV5-6 with TRBJ1-5, with 7 positions matching TRBD1. Germline values: CDR1 SGHDT, CDR2 YYEEEE. The CDR3 length is 14 residues. V lost 4 bases to trimming and J lost 4 bases; unmatched junction nucleotides: 5. The CDR3 reads CASSLQGLNQPQHF. The CDR3 coding sequence is TGTGCCAGCAGCCTACAGGGGTTGAATCAGCCCCAGCATTTT.

The chain employs TRBV5-4 and TRBJ2-2, with TRBD2 identical over 10 bases. With 4 bases clipped from V and 2 bases from J, the junction kept 5 bases outside the gene matches. CDR1 is SGHNT and CDR2 is YYREEE in the germline V gene (reference sequence). This CDR3 has 16 residues. CDR3 amino acids: CASSPIAGGNTGELFF. The CDR3, as DNA: TGTGCCAGCAGCCCTATAGCGGGGGGAAACACCGGGGAGCTGTTTTTT.

The V gene is TRBV19, the J gene TRBJ1-4; TRBD1 matches at 8 bases. Germline trimming cut 2 bases from V and 6 bases from J; bases unmatched to any gene: 5. CDR1 and CDR2 from the germline V gene are LNHDA and SQIVND (reference sequence). The CDR3 covers 15 residues. The CDR3 sequence is CASSIWGQADEKLFF. In nucleotides, the CDR3 is TGTGCCAGTAGTATATGGGGACAGGCGGATGAAAAACTGTTTTTT.